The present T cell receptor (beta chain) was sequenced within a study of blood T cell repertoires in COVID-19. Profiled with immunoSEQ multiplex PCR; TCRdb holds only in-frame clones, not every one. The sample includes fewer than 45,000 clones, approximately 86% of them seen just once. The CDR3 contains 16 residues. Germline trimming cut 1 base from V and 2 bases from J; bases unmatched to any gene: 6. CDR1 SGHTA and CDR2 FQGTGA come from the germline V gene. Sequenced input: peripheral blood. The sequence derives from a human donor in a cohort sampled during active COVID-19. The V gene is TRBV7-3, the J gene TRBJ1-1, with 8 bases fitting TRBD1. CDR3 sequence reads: CASSLMEGQGNTEAFF. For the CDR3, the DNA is TGTGCCAGCAGCTTAATGGAAGGACAGGGCAACACTGAAGCTTTCTTT.